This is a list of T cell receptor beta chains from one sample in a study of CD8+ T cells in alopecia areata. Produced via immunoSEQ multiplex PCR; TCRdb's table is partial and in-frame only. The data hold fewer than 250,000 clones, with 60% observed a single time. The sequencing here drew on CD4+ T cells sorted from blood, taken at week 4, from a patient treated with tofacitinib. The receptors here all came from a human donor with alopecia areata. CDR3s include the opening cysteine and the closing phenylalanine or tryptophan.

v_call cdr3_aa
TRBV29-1 CSVEERGYNEQFF
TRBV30 CALNRQHGLRTQYF
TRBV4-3 CASSQGLAGNNEQFF
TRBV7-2 CASSLGRGGNTEAFF
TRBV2 CASSQDADTQYF
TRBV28 CASSSLETQYF
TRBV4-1 CASSQGAGGIGMNTEAFF
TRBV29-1 CSVEERRRSDTQYF
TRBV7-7 CASSTYPSGGETQYF
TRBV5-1 CASSDGQGVRTEAFF
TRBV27 CASSFQGAGANVLTF
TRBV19 CASSIAYGGAGTEAFF
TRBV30 CAWSVLRGSYEQYF
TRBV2 CAYSERDRMNTEAFF
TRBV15 CATSRDLPSAYEQYF
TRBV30 CAWSVGGNTIYF
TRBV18 CASSLPGQGVVEQYF
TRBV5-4 CASSPGTDNEQFF
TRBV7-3 CASSLGHIGTDTQYF
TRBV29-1 CSVGARGEYNEQFF
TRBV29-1 CSAAGTGDYGYTF
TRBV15 CATSPGSTDTQYF
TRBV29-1 CSAQGGGISSGANVLTF
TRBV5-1 CASSANTGRLTEAFF
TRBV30 CAWSGRSRGGYTF
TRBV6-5 CASSPGWGIEKLFF
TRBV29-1 CSVSNRGVSSYNEQFF
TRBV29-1 CSVGGNTGELFF
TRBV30 CAWTRLSGANVLTF
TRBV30 CAWSVRSISSGNTIYF
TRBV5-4 CASSSDSTGELFF
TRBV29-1 CSVARGNYEQYF
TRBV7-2 CASSLVLGGSYEQYF
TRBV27 CASRRDGLGEQYF
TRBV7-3 CASSPNTPDTQYF
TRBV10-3 CAISRPPELFF
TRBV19 CASSTGGAVGELFF